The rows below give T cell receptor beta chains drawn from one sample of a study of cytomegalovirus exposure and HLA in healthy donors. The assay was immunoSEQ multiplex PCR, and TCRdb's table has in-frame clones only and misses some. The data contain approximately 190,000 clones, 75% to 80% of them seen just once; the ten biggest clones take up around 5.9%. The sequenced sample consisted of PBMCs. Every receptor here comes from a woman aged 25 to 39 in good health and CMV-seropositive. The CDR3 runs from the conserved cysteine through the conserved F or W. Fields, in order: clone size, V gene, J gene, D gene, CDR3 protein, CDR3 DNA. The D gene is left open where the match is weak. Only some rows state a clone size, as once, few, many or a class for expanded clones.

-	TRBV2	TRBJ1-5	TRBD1	CASSRDRGQPQHF	TGTGCCAGCAGCCGGGACAGGGGGCAGCCCCAGCATTTT
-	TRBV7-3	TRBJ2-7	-	CASSPVPGDYEQYF	TGTGCCAGCAGCCCCGTCCCAGGGGACTACGAGCAGTACTTC
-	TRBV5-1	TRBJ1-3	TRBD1	CASSSTGGGNTIYF	TGCGCCAGCAGCTCTACAGGGGGTGGAAACACCATATATTTT
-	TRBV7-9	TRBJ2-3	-	CASSLASELTDTQYF	TGTGCCAGCAGCTTAGCTAGCGAGCTCACAGATACGCAGTATTTT
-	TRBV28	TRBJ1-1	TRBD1	CASSFDRVVTEAFF	TGTGCCAGCAGTTTTGACAGGGTTGTTACTGAAGCTTTCTTT
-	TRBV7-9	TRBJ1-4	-	CASSLSAEKLFF	TGTGCCAGCAGCTTGTCAGCGGAGAAACTGTTTTTT
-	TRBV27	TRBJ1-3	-	CASSSSFRTVSSTTSGNTIYF	TGTGCCAGCAGTTCCTCATTCCGGACAGTCAGCTCAACAACCTCTGGAAACACCATATATTTT
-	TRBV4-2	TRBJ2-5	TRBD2	CASSQEGSGAGTQYF	TGTGCCAGCAGCCAAGAGGGTAGCGGGGCCGGGACCCAGTACTTC
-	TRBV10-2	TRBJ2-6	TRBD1	CASSETGVGGANVLTF	TGCGCCAGCAGTGAGACAGGGGTTGGTGGGGCCAACGTCCTGACTTTC
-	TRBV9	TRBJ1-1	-	CASGGNTEAFF	TGTGCCAGTGGGGGCAACACTGAAGCTTTCTTT
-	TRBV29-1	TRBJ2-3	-	CSVGEVDTQYF	TGCAGCGTCGGGGAGGTGGATACGCAGTATTTT
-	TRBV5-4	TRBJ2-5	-	CASSFDEVTQYF	TGTGCCAGCAGCTTTGACGAGGTGACCCAGTACTTC
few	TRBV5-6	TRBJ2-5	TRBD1	CASSLVGTEETQYF	TGTGCCAGCAGCTTGGTAGGGACAGAAGAGACCCAGTACTTC
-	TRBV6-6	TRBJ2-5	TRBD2	CASSYSGTMEETQYF	TGTGCCAGCAGTTACTCCGGGACTATGGAAGAGACCCAGTACTTC
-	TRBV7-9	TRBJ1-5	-	CASSPTGINQPQHF	TGTGCCAGCAGCCCAACAGGGATCAATCAGCCCCAGCATTTT
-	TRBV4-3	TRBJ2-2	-	CASSQSYRDGELFF	TGCGCCAGCAGCCAGAGTTACAGGGACGGGGAGCTGTTTTTT
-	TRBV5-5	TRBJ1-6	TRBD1	CASSLVGTGSSPLHF	TGTGCCAGCAGCTTGGTTGGGACAGGGTCTTCACCCCTCCACTTT
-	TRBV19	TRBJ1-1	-	CASSTGIEAFF	TGTGCCAGTAGTACAGGGATTGAAGCTTTCTTT
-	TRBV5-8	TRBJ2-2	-	CASSFSLSLVTGELFF	TGTGCCAGCAGCTTCTCTTTGAGTCTGGTCACCGGGGAGCTGTTTTTT
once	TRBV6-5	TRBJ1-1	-	CASSYSFEGNTEAFF	TGTGCCAGCAGTTACTCGTTCGAGGGGAACACTGAAGCTTTCTTT
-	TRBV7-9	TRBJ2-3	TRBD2	CASRPGTSAADTQYF	TGTGCCAGCAGACCCGGGACTAGCGCGGCAGATACGCAGTATTTT
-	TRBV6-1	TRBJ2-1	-	CASSELSSEQFF	TGTGCCAGCAGTGAACTGTCCTCTGAGCAGTTCTTC
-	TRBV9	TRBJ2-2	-	CASRTANTGELFF	TGTGCCTCTCGGACAGCGAACACCGGGGAGCTGTTTTTT
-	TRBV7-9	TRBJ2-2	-	CASSLNTGELFF	TGTGCCAGCAGCCTGAACACCGGGGAGCTGTTTTTT
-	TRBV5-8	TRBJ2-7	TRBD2	CASSSLAGVYEQYF	TGTGCCAGCAGCTCCTTAGCGGGGGTCTACGAGCAGTACTTC
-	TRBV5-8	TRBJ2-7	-	CASSPQIYEQYF	TGTGCCAGCAGCCCCCAAATCTACGAGCAGTACTTC
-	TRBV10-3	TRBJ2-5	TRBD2	CAISDSLSGRMGTQYF	TGTGCCATCAGTGATTCCCTTAGCGGGAGGATGGGGACCCAGTACTTC
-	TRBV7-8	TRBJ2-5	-	CASSLRVRVGRNTRPQETQYF	TGTGCCAGCAGCTTAAGGGTGCGGGTAGGGCGGAACACCCGCCCCCAAGAGACCCAGTACTTC
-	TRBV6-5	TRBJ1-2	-	CASRKKGGLIGGYTF	TGTGCCAGCAGAAAGAAGGGGGGGCTCATCGGAGGCTACACCTTC
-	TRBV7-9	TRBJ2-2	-	CASRDNREYTGELFF	TGTGCCAGCAGGGATAACAGGGAGTACACCGGGGAGCTGTTTTTT
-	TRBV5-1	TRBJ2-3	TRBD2	CASSLGLAGASGTDTQYF	TGCGCCAGCAGCTTGGGGCTAGCGGGGGCCTCCGGCACAGATACGCAGTATTTT
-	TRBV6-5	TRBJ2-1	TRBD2	CATAGEAYNEQFF	TGTGCCACCGCGGGAGAAGCCTACAATGAGCAGTTCTTC
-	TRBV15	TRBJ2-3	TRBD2	CATSRTGTNTDTQYF	TGTGCCACCAGCAGAACCGGGACTAATACAGATACGCAGTATTTT
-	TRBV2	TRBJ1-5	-	CASSDDLGARGNQPQHF	TGTGCCAGCAGTGATGACCTGGGGGCTAGGGGCAATCAGCCCCAGCATTTT
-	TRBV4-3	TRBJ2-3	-	CASSQSGSDTQYF	TGCGCCAGCAGCCAGAGTGGGAGTGATACGCAGTATTTT
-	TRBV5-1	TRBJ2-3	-	CASSFLVSGTTDTQYF	TGCGCCAGCAGCTTTCTGGTTAGCGGAACCACAGATACGCAGTATTTT